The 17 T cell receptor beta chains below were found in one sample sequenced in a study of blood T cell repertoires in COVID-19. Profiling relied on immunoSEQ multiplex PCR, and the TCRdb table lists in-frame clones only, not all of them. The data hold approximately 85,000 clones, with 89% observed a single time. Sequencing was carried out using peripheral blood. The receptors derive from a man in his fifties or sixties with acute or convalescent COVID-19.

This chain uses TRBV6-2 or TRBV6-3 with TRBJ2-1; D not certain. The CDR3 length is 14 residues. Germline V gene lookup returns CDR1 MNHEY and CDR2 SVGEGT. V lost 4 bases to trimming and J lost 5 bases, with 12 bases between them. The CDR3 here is CASSLTNPNNEQFF. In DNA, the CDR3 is TGTGCCAGCAGTTTAACCAATCCTAACAATGAGCAGTTCTTC.

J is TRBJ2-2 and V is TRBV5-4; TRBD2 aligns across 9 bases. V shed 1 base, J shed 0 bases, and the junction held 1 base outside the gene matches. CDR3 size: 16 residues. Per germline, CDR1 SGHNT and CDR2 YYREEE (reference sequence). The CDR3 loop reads CASSLQRGANTGELFF. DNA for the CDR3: TGTGCCAGCAGCTTGCAGCGGGGGGCGAACACCGGGGAGCTGTTTTTT.

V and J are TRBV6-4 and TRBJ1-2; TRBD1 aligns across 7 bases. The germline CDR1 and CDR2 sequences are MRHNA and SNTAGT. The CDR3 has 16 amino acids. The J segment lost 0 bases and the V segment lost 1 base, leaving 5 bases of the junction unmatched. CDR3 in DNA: TGTGCCAGCAGTGACTGGAACAGGGGATCTAACTATGGCTACACCTTC. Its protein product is CASSDWNRGSNYGYTF.

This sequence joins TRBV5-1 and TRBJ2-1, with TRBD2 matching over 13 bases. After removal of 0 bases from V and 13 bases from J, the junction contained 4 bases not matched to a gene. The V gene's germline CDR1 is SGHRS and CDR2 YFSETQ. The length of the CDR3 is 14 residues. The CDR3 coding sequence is TGCGCCAGCAGCTTGGCAGGGACTAGCGGGGAACAGTTCTTC. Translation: CASSLAGTSGEQFF.

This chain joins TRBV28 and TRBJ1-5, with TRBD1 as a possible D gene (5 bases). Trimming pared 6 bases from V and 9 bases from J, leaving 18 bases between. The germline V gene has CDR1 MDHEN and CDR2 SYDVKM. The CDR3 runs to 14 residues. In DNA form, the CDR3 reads TGTGCCAGCAGCTCAACAGGCGCTATCATGCCCCAGCATTTT. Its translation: CASSSTGAIMPQHF.

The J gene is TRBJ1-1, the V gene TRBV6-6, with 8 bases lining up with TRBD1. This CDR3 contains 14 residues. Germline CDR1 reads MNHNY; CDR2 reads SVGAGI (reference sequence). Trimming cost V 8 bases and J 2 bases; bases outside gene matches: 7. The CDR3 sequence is CASDRGARNTEAFF. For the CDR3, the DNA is TGTGCCAGCGACAGGGGCGCGCGAAACACTGAAGCTTTCTTT.

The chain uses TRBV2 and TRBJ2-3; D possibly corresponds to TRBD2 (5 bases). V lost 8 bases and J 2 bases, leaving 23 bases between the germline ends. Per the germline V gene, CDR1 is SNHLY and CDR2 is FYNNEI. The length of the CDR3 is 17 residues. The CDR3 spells CASLRGVTGRFTDTQYF. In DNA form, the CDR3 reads TGTGCCAGCCTTCGGGGAGTAACGGGGAGATTCACAGATACGCAGTATTTT.

Written as DNA, the CDR3 is TGTGCCAGCAGCTTATACGGCTCCTACAATGAGCAGTTCTTC. It specifies CASSLYGSYNEQFF. This chain links TRBV7-2 with TRBJ2-1, with unresolved D. The CDR3 is 14 residues long. Between the trimmed V and J ends, which lost 2 bases and 0 bases, there was a span of 5 bases. Germline CDR1 is SGHTA and CDR2 is FQGNSA.

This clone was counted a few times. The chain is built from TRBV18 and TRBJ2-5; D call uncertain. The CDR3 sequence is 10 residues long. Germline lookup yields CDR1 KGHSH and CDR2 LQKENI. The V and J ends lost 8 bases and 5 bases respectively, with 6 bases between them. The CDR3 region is CASPVETQYF. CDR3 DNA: TGTGCCAGCCCCGTGGAGACCCAGTACTTC.

CDR3 bases: TGCAGCGTTGGGGGGGATCTGGAGACCCAGTACTTC. Translation gives CSVGGDLETQYF. This chain links TRBV29-1 with TRBJ2-5; maybe TRBD2 (6 bases). CDR3 size: 12 residues. In germline, CDR1 is SQVTM, CDR2 ANQGSEA. V was cut by 4 bases and J by 5 bases, with 11 bases left in between.

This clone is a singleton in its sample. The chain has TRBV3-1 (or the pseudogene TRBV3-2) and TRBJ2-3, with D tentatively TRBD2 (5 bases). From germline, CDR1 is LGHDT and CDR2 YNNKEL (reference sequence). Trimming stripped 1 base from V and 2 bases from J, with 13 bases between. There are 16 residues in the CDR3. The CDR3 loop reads CASSQVPTRNTDTQYF. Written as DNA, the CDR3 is TGTGCCAGCAGCCAAGTCCCAACTAGAAACACAGATACGCAGTATTTT.

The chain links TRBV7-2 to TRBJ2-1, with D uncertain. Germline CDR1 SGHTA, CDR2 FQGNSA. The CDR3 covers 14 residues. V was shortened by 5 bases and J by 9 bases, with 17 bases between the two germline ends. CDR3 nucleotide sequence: TGTGCCAGCAGCGGATGGGCGCTCTCTGGTGAGCAGTTCTTC. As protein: CASSGWALSGEQFF.

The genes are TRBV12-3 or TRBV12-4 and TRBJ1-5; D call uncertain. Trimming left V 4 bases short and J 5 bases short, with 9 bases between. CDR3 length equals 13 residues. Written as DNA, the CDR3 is TGTGCCAGCAGTTGGGCCGGGGATCAGCCCCAGCATTTT. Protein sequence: CASSWAGDQPQHF.

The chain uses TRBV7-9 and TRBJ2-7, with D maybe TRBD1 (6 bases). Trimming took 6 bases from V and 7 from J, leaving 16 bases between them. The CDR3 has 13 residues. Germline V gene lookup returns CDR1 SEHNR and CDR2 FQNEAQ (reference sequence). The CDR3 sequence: CASSLGQSGEQYV. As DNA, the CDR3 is TGTGCCAGCAGTCTAGGACAGTCTGGGGAGCAGTACGTC.

Written as DNA, the CDR3 is TGTGCCAGCAGCCAAGTTGGGACAGGGGGGTTCACAGATACGCAGTATTTT. The encoded protein is CASSQVGTGGFTDTQYF. The chain links TRBV3-1 (or the pseudogene TRBV3-2) to TRBJ2-3; 11 positions agree with TRBD1. Germline-derived CDR1 and CDR2 are LGHDT and YNNKEL (reference sequence). The CDR3 covers 17 residues. J lost 2 bases, V lost 1 base, and 5 bases had no gene match.

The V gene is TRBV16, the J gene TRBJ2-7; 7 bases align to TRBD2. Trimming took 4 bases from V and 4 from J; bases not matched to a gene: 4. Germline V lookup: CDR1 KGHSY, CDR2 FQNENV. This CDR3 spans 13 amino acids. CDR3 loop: CASSRPSGYEQYF. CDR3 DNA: TGTGCCAGCAGCCGGCCTAGCGGATACGAGCAGTACTTC.

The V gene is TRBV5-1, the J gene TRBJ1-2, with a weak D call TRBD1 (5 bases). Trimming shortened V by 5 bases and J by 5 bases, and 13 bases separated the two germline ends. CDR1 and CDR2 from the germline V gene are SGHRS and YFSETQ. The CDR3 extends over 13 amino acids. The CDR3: CASSSGEVYGYTF. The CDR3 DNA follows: TGCGCCAGCAGTTCGGGGGAGGTATATGGCTACACCTTC.